The 2 T cell receptor beta chains in this list originate from one sample, sequenced in a study of T cells in Graves' hyperthyroidism and ophthalmopathy. Authors of the study amplified TCR beta CDR3 regions from RNA transcripts. A set of HTBI primers served as the primers for a first-round RT-PCR of the TCR CDR3. TCRdb re-called the multiplex PCR reads through MiXCR, storing one row per CDR3 protein. Of about 640,000 distinct CDR3 sequences listed, around 21% are singletons. The specimen was blood. These TCRs come from a man aged 30 to 39 with Graves' ophthalmopathy.

V usage is TRBV27 and J usage is TRBJ2-2; D could derive from TRBD1 or TRBD2 (6 bases each). Germline-derived CDR1 and CDR2 are MNHEY and SMNVEV (reference sequence). V was cut by 9 bases and J by 7 bases, with 18 bases left in between. CDR3 size: 14 residues. CDR3 sequence reads: CASSTGYGGGELFF. Here the CDR3 DNA reads TGTGCCAGTTCGACAGGTTACGGGGGCGGGGAGCTGTTTTTT.

This chain connects TRBV3-1 to TRBJ2-3; 9 positions agree with TRBD2. The CDR3 totals 14 residues. Germline-derived CDR1 and CDR2 are LGHDT and YNNKEL (reference sequence). V gave up 2 bases and J gave up 13 bases; unmatched junction bases: 10. The CDR3, as DNA: TGTGCCAGCAGCCAAAGTCGCGGGACTAGCCTTAAGTATTTT. It translates to CASSQSRGTSLKYF.